The present T cell receptor (beta chain) was sequenced within a study of T-cell memory formation after mild COVID-19. As regards this clonotype: Its target is unknown.

Libraries for TCRalpha and TCRbeta carried sample barcodes and unique molecular identifiers via 5'RACE. TCRdb itself ran the 5' RACE reads through MiXCR, one entry per CDR3 protein. The profile shows just over 400,000 distinct CDR3 sequences, more than 20% of them singletons. Broader study findings: Some clones that responded were present in memory (sampled pre-infection), which suggests cross-reactive memory joined.

Input material: PBMCs or a T cell subset sorted from them (not recorded which). The source of this sequence is an adult woman who had mild COVID-19 (a few samples of this study predate the infection). Cell type and time point are not known.

The CDR3 loop reads CASSLRWGGTDTQYF. CDR3 nucleotide sequence: TGTGCCAGCAGCTTAAGGTGGGGCGGCACAGATACGCAGTATTTT. This chain uses TRBV7-2 with TRBJ2-3; D is possibly TRBD1 (5 bases). V lost 2 bases, J lost 1 base, and 10 bases lay in between. The CDR3 covers 15 residues. Germline V lookup: CDR1 SGHTA, CDR2 FQGNSA.